These 13 T cell receptor beta chains were sequenced from one sample in a study of human T cells and chemical hapten exposure. Time point in this sample: patch test 1, 2 weeks after DPC sensitization. Treatment indicated: therapeutic diphenylcyclopropenone sensitization with weekly scalp DPC. MiXCR, applied by TCRdb to the RACE reads, yields one record per CDR3 protein. The data hold about 81,000 distinct CDR3 sequences, with under 9% observed a single time. This sample comprised whole blood, obtained in connection with sensitization to the hapten diphenylcyclopropenone (DPC). The receptor source for this set is a woman younger than 45 with alopecia areata. Some clones in this sample may be carry-over from other donors' samples.

This clonotype has at least ten counts. This chain joins TRBV20-1 and TRBJ1-1; TRBD1 might be the D (5 bases). Germline assignment: CDR1 DFQATT and CDR2 SNEGSKA (reference sequence). V lost 5 bases and J lost 1, with 14 bases in between. The CDR3 contains 14 residues. The CDR3 sequence: CSAGGGYANTEAFF. Written as DNA, the CDR3 is TGCAGTGCTGGGGGAGGGTATGCGAACACTGAAGCTTTCTTT.

This clonotype was counted only a few times. The chain recombines TRBV18 with TRBJ1-6, with D uncertain. The CDR3 sequence is 19 residues long. Trimming took 1 base from V and 5 from J, leaving 21 bases between them. CDR1 KGHSH and CDR2 LQKENI come from the germline V gene. CDR3 coding DNA: TGTGCCAGCTCACCACTGGCCAGGATGGGCGGGCTGGATAATTCACCCCTCCACTTT. It is translated as CASSPLARMGGLDNSPLHF.

In its sample, this clonotype was seen many times. DNA of the CDR3: TGTGCTAGTGGCTTTGGACTAGCGGAGAGCACAGATACGCAGTATTTT. Residues: CASGFGLAESTDTQYF. This chain joins TRBV12-5 and TRBJ2-3; TRBD2 matches 10 bases. V was pared by 6 bases and J by 0 bases, with 6 bases of the junction left unmatched. The CDR3 loop spans 16 amino acids. CDR1 is LGHNT and CDR2 is FRNRAP in the germline V gene.

This clonotype came up many times. The chain carries TRBV5-4 and TRBJ2-3, with 12 bases lining up with TRBD2. Trimming at V came to 3 bases and at J to 0 bases, leaving 5 bases not matched to a gene. CDR3 size: 17 residues. CDR1 and CDR2 (germline): SGHNT, YYREEE (reference sequence). This chain's CDR3 is CASSWRLAGASTDTQYF. CDR3 sequence (DNA): TGTGCCAGCAGCTGGCGACTAGCGGGGGCTAGCACAGATACGCAGTATTTT.

This clonotype was seen many times. V usage is TRBV20-1 and J usage is TRBJ1-5, with 8 bases matching TRBD1. The CDR3 contains 14 residues. Trimming removed 5 bases from V and 0 bases from J; junction bases left unmatched: 3. Per the germline V gene, CDR1 is DFQATT and CDR2 is SNEGSKA (reference sequence). The CDR3, as DNA: TGCAGTGCTTGGGACAGGAATAGCAATCAGCCCCAGCATTTT. Its translation is CSAWDRNSNQPQHF.

This chain uses TRBV20-1 with TRBJ1-2; D may be TRBD1 (5 bases). CDR1 and CDR2 from the germline V gene are DFQATT and SNEGSKA (reference sequence). The CDR3 runs to 14 residues. V gave up 5 bases and J gave up 0 bases, with 13 bases separating them. In nucleotides, the CDR3 is TGCAGTGCTGATAACAGGCGATCTAACTATGGCTACACCTTC. Its translation: CSADNRRSNYGYTF.

On this clonotype itself: This may stem from a read error, because a much larger clone lies one nucleotide away. The V call is TRBV2, the J call TRBJ1-2; D is unresolved. Germline CDR1 reads SNHLY; CDR2 reads FYNNEI. This CDR3 has 12 amino acids. Here the CDR3 DNA reads TGTGCCGGCAGTGAAGCCGCCTATGGCTACACCTTC. It codes for CAGSEAAYGYTF.

This clonotype was recorded many times. This sequence joins TRBV5-4 and TRBJ2-5; maybe TRBD2 (6 bases). Germline CDR1 and CDR2: SGHNT and YYREEE (reference sequence). The CDR3 has 13 amino acids. The V gene lost 4 bases and the J gene lost 2 bases, with 9 bases spanning the gap. The CDR3 protein is CASSTAGQETQYF. The CDR3, as DNA: TGTGCCAGCAGCACAGCGGGTCAAGAGACCCAGTACTTC.

On this clonotype itself: This may arise from a read error, as a much more abundant clone is one base away. The chain links TRBV7-2 to TRBJ1-5; no reliable D call. Germline loops: CDR1 SGHTA, CDR2 FQGNSA. The CDR3 has 15 amino acids. CDR3 nucleotide sequence: TGTGCCAGCAGCTTAGACAGTCAAAATAATCAGCCCCAGAATTTT. This sequence encodes CASSLDSQNNQPQNF.

There are a few counts of this clonotype. The chain combines TRBV14 with TRBJ2-2; D uncertain. The V gene's germline CDR1 is SGHDN and CDR2 FVKESK. Between the trimmed V and J ends, which lost 6 bases and 2 bases, there was a span of 7 bases. This CDR3 has 13 amino acids. Here the CDR3 reads CASSRINTGELFF. CDR3 in DNA: TGTGCCAGCAGTCGTATTAACACCGGGGAGCTGTTTTTT.

This clonotype was observed at least ten times. The gene calls are TRBV4-2 and TRBJ2-7, with TRBD1 identical over 8 bases. Germline V CDR1 and CDR2: LGHNA, YNFKEQ. Germline trimming cut 0 bases from V and 9 bases from J; bases unmatched to any gene: 10. The length of the CDR3 is 15 residues. The CDR3 coding sequence is TGTGCCAGCAGCCAAGACGCGGACAGGGATTTTCGGCAGTACTTC. It is translated as CASSQDADRDFRQYF.

The V and J genes are TRBV12-3 or TRBV12-4 and TRBJ1-5; 10 nucleotides line up with TRBD1. With 3 bases clipped from V and 3 bases from J, the junction kept 5 bases outside the gene matches. The CDR3 totals 16 residues. Written as DNA, the CDR3 is TGTGCCAGCAGTTTGGGACAGGGGTTTGACAATCAGCCCCAGCATTTT. Protein sequence: CASSLGQGFDNQPQHF.

V usage is TRBV19 and J usage is TRBJ2-1, with TRBD2 identical over 8 bases. This CDR3 comprises 15 residues. From germline, CDR1 is LNHDA and CDR2 SQIVND (reference sequence). The V gene end was trimmed by 5 bases and the J gene end by 9 bases; junction bases not matched to a gene: 12. The CDR3 DNA reads as TGTGCCAGTAGTTTTTCGGGGGGGGCAGGGAGTGAGCAGTTCTTC. It yields the protein CASSFSGGAGSEQFF.